This T cell receptor beta chain was found in a study of blood T cells in healthy people across ages. Points from the study as a whole: Both naive CD4+ cell counts and diversity were greater in long-lived donors than in aged donors.

With a J-beta primer mix and a sample-barcoded 5' primer, a second PCR ran about 7 to 12 cycles. There were at least 2.5 million CDR3-containing paired-end reads obtained from each sample. Via MiXCR, TCRdb re-called the 5' RACE reads, giving one row per CDR3 protein. The data contain 1,300,000 or so distinct CDR3 sequences, around 55% of them singletons. The ends were cut back, 6 bases at V and 7 bases at J, with 18 bases in the middle. Germline CDR1 reads GTSNPN; CDR2 reads SVGIG (reference sequence). CDR3 length: 14 amino acids. Total RNA amounts of at least 5.5 micrograms were extracted per sample. In the case of this clonotype: Its antigen is currently unknown.

The sequenced sample consisted of blood. This receptor was taken from a man younger than 35 in good health. The V gene is TRBV30, the J gene TRBJ1-4, with D hard to call. For the CDR3, the DNA is TGTGCCTGCCTTTTTGCTCCGCGATTTGAAAAACTGTTTTTT. Translation: CACLFAPRFEKLFF.